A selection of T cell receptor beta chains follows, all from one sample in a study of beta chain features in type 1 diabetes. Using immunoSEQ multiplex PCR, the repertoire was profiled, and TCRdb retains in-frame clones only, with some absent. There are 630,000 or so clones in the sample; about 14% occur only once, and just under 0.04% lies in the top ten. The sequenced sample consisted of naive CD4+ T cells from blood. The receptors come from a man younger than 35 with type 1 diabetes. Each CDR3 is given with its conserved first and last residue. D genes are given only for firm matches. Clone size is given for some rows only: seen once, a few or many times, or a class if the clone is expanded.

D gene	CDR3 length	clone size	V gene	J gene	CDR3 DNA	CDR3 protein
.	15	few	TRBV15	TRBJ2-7	TGTGCCACCAGCAGAGATCCGGGGAGTACCTACGAGCAGTACTTC	CATSRDPGSTYEQYF
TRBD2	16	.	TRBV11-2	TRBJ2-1	TGTGCCAGCAGCACGGAGGCGGGAGCCTTCTACAATGAGCAGTTCTTC	CASSTEAGAFYNEQFF
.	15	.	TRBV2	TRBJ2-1	TGTGCCAGCACCCAATCAGGGAGGCCTAACAATGAGCAGTTCTTC	CASTQSGRPNNEQFF
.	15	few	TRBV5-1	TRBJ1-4	TGCGCCAGCAGCTTGGGAATAAGCTCAAATGAAAAACTGTTTTTT	CASSLGISSNEKLFF
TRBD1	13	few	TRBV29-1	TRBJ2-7	TGCAGCGTTCGGACAGGGGTTGACAACGAGCAGTACTTC	CSVRTGVDNEQYF
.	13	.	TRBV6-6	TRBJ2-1	TGTGCCAGCAGAGGCGGCTCCTACAATGAGCAGTTCTTC	CASRGGSYNEQFF
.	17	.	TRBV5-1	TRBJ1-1	TGCGCCAGCAGCTTCTATGCCGGTCCCCGATCGAGGGACCAAGCTTTCTTT	CASSFYAGPRSRDQAFF
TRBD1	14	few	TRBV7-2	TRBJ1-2	TGTGCCAGCAGCTCCTCTCAGGGGGCACGTGGCTACACCTTC	CASSSSQGARGYTF
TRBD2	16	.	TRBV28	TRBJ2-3	TGTGCCAGCAGACTCAGCGGGGGGGCCGGCACAGATACGCAGTATTTT	CASRLSGGAGTDTQYF
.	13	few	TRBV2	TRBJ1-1	TGTGCCAGCACCGGGGATGGGAACACTGAAGCTTTCTTT	CASTGDGNTEAFF
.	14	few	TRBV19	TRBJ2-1	TGTGCCAGTAGTATAGGTCTAGACGACAATGAGCAGTTCTTC	CASSIGLDDNEQFF
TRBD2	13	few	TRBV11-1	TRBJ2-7	TGTGCCAGCAGCCGTCAGCGGGAGCGGGAACAGTACTTC	CASSRQREREQYF
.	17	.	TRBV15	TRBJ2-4	TGTGCCACCAGCACCCCCGCCGGGAGATTAGCCAAAAACATTCAGTACTTC	CATSTPAGRLAKNIQYF
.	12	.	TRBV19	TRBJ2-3	TGTGCCAGTAGTTTGTGGGAAGATACGCAGTATTTT	CASSLWEDTQYF
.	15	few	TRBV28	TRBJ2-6	TGTGCCAGCAGCAATCCCGACTCTGGGGCCAACGTCCTGACTTTC	CASSNPDSGANVLTF
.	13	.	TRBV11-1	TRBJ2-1	TGTGCCAGCAGCCTTCCGGCCCATGGATCGCAGTTCTTC	CASSLPAHGSQFF
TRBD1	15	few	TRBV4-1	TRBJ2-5	TGCGCCAGCAGCCAAGGACAGGGGGGAAGAGAGACCCAGTACTTC	CASSQGQGGRETQYF
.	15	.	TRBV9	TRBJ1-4	TGTGCCAGCAGCCCCAGCCCGGGGCGAAGTGAAAAACTGTTTTTT	CASSPSPGRSEKLFF
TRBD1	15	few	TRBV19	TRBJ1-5	TGTGCCAGTAGTATAGGGACAGGGGGCAATCAGCCCCAGCATTTT	CASSIGTGGNQPQHF
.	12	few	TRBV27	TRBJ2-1	TGTGCCAGCAGTGACTTCTACAATGAGCAGTTCTTC	CASSDFYNEQFF
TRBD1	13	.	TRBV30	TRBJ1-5	TGTGCCTGGAGTGACAGGGGCGATCAGCCCCAGCATTTT	CAWSDRGDQPQHF
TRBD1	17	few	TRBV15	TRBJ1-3	TGTGCCACCAGCAGAACCGGGACAGGAATCACTGGAAACACCATATATTTT	CATSRTGTGITGNTIYF
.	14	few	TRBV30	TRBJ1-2	TGTGCCTGGAGTGTACTCGGGACCGTCTATGGCTACACCTTC	CAWSVLGTVYGYTF
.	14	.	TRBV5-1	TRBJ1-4	TGCGCCAGTTACCAGGATGCAACTAATGAAAAACTGTTTTTT	CASYQDATNEKLFF
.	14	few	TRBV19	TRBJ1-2	TGTGCCAGCCTAACGGTGAAGGGGATGTATGGCTACACCTTC	CASLTVKGMYGYTF
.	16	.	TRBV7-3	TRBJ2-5	TGTGCCAGCAGCTTAATGGGCGGAGCGGTCCAAGAGACCCAGTACTTC	CASSLMGGAVQETQYF
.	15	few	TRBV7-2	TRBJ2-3	TGTGCCAGCAGCTCCACCAGGGCTGGCACAGATACGCAGTATTTT	CASSSTRAGTDTQYF
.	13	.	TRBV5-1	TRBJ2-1	TGCGCCAGCAGCTTGTTCGGCTCCAATGAGCAGTTCTTC	CASSLFGSNEQFF
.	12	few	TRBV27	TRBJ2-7	TGTGCCAGCAGTTTATCAGGATACGAGCAGTACTTC	CASSLSGYEQYF
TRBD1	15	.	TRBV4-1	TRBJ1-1	TGCGCCAAAACGCCCGGGACAGGCAGGAACACTGAAGCTTTCTTT	CAKTPGTGRNTEAFF
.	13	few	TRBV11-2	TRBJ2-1	TGTGCCAGCAGCTTCACTTTCCGGGACACCCAGTTCTTC	CASSFTFRDTQFF
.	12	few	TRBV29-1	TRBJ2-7	TGCAGCGTTGGAGACCTAGGCTACGAGCAGTACTTC	CSVGDLGYEQYF
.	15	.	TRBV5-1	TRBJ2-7	TGCGCCAGCAGCCTCGACACCGCCGGCCTTGTGGAGCAGTACTTC	CASSLDTAGLVEQYF
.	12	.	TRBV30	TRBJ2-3	TGTGCCTGGAGTGTACACAGGGATACGCAGTATTTT	CAWSVHRDTQYF
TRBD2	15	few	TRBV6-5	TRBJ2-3	TGTGCCAGCAGCCGACTAGCGGGAGGCACAGATACGCAGTATTTT	CASSRLAGGTDTQYF
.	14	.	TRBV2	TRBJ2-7	TGTGCCAGCACTGGGGGTCTTAGCTCCTACGAGCAGTACTTC	CASTGGLSSYEQYF
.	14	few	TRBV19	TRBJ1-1	TGTGCCAGTAGCGGGGCCGTGCCCAACACTGAAGCTTTCTTT	CASSGAVPNTEAFF